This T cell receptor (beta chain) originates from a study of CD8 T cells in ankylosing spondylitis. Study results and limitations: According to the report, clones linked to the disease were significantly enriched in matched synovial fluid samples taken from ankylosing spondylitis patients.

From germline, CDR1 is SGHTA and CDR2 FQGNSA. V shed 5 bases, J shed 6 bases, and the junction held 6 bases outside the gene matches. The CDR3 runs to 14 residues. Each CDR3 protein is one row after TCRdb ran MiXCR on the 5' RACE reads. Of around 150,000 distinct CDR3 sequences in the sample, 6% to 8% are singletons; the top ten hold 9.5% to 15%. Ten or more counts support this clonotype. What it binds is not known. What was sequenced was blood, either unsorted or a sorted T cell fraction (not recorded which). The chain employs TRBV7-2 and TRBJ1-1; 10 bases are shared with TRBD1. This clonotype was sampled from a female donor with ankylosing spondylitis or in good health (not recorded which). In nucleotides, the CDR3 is TGTGCCAGCAGCGTACGACAGGGGGCGTCTGAAGCTTTCTTT. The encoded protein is CASSVRQGASEAFF.